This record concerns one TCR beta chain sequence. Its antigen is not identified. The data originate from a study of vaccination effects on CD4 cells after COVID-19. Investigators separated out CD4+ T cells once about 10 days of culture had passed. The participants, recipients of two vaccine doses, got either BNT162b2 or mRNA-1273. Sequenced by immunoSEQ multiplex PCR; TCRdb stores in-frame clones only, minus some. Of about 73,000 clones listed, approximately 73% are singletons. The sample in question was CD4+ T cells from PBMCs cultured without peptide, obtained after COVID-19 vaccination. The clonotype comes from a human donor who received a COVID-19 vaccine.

Here the CDR3 DNA reads TGTGCCAGCAGCTTAGGGTGGGAACAGGGAAGGGGCACAGATACGCAGTATTTT. This translates into CASSLGWEQGRGTDTQYF. This chain connects TRBV7-8 to TRBJ2-3; D might be TRBD1 (6 bases). The CDR3 has 18 residues. Looked up from germline, CDR1 is SGHVS and CDR2 is FQNEAQ. V shed 1 base and J shed 1 base, with 18 bases lying between them.